The 2 T cell receptor beta chains reported below all come from one sample, sequenced in a study of neurological immune-mediated disorders. TCRdb recomputed calls from the 5' RACE reads with MiXCR, one row per CDR3 protein. Here the sample spans tens of thousands of distinct CDR3 sequences, about 2.5% being singletons. Sequenced material: PBMCs. The receptor set was obtained from a man between 50 and 59 years old with multiple sclerosis.

This clonotype was detected many times. J is TRBJ2-5 and V is TRBV5-5; D unresolved. Looked up from germline, CDR1 is SGHKS and CDR2 is YYEKEE (reference sequence). The CDR3 runs 17 residues. Trimming shortened V by 0 bases and J by 7 bases, and 22 bases separated the two germline ends. CDR3 DNA: TGTGCCAGCAGCTTGGTCCCTCTTGACTCGTTCGGCGGGACCCAGTACTTC. The encoded protein is CASSLVPLDSFGGTQYF.

Notes on this clonotype: Without the conserved terminal phenylalanine or tryptophan, this CDR3 likely stems from a read error. The chain carries TRBV7-9 and TRBJ1-1, with unresolved D. The V end was cut by 1 base, the J end by 11 bases, with 14 bases between. CDR3 length: 13 amino acids. Germline CDR1 is SEHNR and CDR2 is FQNEAQ (reference sequence). The CDR3 loop reads CASSLEGPKAAFI. In DNA, the CDR3 is TGTGCCAGCAGCTTAGAAGGCCCCAAAGCGGCTTTCATT.